This TCR beta chain was observed in a study of regulatory T cells in long-lasting Graves disease. Study overall: The criterion for persistent Graves' disease was over 5 years of antithyroid drugs with positive TSH receptor antibodies.

Comment on this clonotype: Its antigen is undetermined.

The CDR3 covers 20 residues. From germline, CDR1 is MRHNA and CDR2 SNTAGT. J lost 4 bases, V lost 6 bases, and 18 bases had no gene match. Construction of the TCR beta libraries employed iRepertoire HTBI primers in conjunction with Arm-PCR of CDR3 regions. Via MiXCR, TCRdb re-called the multiplex PCR reads, giving one row per CDR3 protein. Altogether a few hundred thousand distinct CDR3 sequences are present, about a quarter being singletons, with the ten largest covering 26%. Study findings and constraints: Persistent patients had more shared public clonotypes (fewer than 3,000) than new patients (about 880). Accuracy could have been hurt by small sample size.

The time point was: persistent/refractory GD, antithyroid drugs over 5 years with positive TRAb. With RNA extracted from PBMCs as input, the TCR library was made. Investigators report Graves' disease was diagnosed under American Thyroid Association guidelines. The material sequenced was peripheral blood mononuclear cells (PBMCs), taken when the disease was refractory, from a patient treated with antithyroid drugs. The source of this sequence is a female donor with Graves disease. The V and J genes are TRBV6-4 and TRBJ2-2; 12 bases are shared with TRBD2. In DNA form, the CDR3 reads TGTGCCAGCAGCCACCGGACAAGACTAGCGGGAGATTATAGCACCGGGGAGCTGTTTTTT. This codes for CASSHRTRLAGDYSTGELFF.